The source of this T cell receptor beta chain is a study of PD-1 blockade in classical Hodgkin lymphoma (TCRdb year 2020). General notes on the study: Nivolumab dosing was 3 mg/kg intravenously every 2 weeks, continuing until either disease progression or unacceptable toxicity. The study used TCR beta sequencing and CyTOF to define a peripheral blood immune signature of response to PD-1 blockade in classical Hodgkin lymphoma. Study-wide findings and limitations: Only a single clinical trial cohort was studied, and what caused the repertoire differences, possibly disease activity or prior therapy, remained undefined. CD4+ but not CD8+ TCR diversity rose significantly by C4D1 (p=0.0027 vs p=0.16), most apparent in complete responders (p=0.02). Among trial patients, those achieving complete response had baseline diversity similar to that of newly diagnosed patients, while diversity was significantly lower in partial responders and progressors. Baseline TCR diversity was reported to be lower in newly diagnosed patients than in healthy donors and to be lower still in relapsed/refractory patients. Lower diversity was seen in patients whose nivolumab began less than 1 year after ASCT, and these patients were left out of later analyses so that immune reconstitution would not confound the results.

Genomic DNA was isolated using the Qiagen DNeasy kit from unsorted PBMCs as well as from negatively selected CD4+ and CD8+ fractions. Amplification of TCR beta CDR3 regions was done by immunoSEQ multiplex PCR with primers that anneal to V and J segments. A synthetic immune receptor repertoire was used to minimize amplification bias, and any remaining bias was removed computationally after sequencing. On the study's bioinformatics: Custom Python scripts were used to quantify repertoire diversity as the Shannon entropy index. Unsorted, CD4+ and CD8+ repertoires were examined separately, except in combined analyses, for which CD4+ and CD8+ sequences were merged in silico. Clonal expansion was defined as at least a 2-fold frequency increase after treatment relative to C1D1, with a pseudocount of 0.5 for undetected baseline clones. Singleton clones were defined as clones with 0 or 1 copy at C1D1, and non-singleton clones were defined as clones with 2 or more copies. Clones expanded in unsorted samples were labelled as CD4+, CD8+ or unknown by matching protein sequences in sorted samples from the same patient. Wilcoxon tests on paired samples were used to test changes in diversity from C1D1 to C4D1. TCRdb retrieved this table from immuneACCESS and kept in-frame rearrangements only. Not all clones are present; in checked studies, unresolved V genes account for under half, and no reason is known for the remainder. From that table come the V and J calls and clone size; the DNA was used to work out D and trimming. Present in this sample are 20,000 to 30,000 clones, roughly 90% of which were seen just once. The ten largest clones represent 23% of the sample.

According to the study, the label for this sample's time point signals: cycle 4 day 1 (C4D1), after around six weeks of nivolumab. Every trial patient had relapsed after autologous stem cell transplantation, and cohorts A, B and C differed in prior brentuximab vedotin exposure. The trial cohort comprised some 60 patients with relapsed/refractory classical Hodgkin lymphoma whose best overall responses were complete response, partial response or progressive disease. Single-agent nivolumab was administered to trial patients in the multi-cohort phase II CheckMate 205 trial. An independent review committee assessed best overall response by applying the 2007 International Working Group response criteria. Trial PBMCs were obtained immediately prior to nivolumab initiation (C1D1) and on therapy at cycle 2 day 1 and cycle 4 day 1. Peripheral blood was collected in 8 mL Vacutainer Cell Preparation Tubes, from which PBMCs were isolated by centrifugation and then cryopreserved.

A remark on this clone: Its antigen specificity is not known. Per-base quality was not reported, and no clone a single base away is much larger than it.

The sequences come from peripheral blood mononuclear cells (PBMCs), collected before the fourth cycle of nivolumab. This TCR derives from a human donor with classical Hodgkin lymphoma.

In nucleotide form, the sequence is TGTGCCAGCAGCGTAGGAGGCAGGTCGAACTATGGCTACACCTTC. Translated, this gives CASSVGGRSNYGYTF. The chain uses TRBV9 and TRBJ1-2, with the D gene not confidently named. There are 15 amino acids in the CDR3, from cysteine to phenylalanine inclusive. CDR3 DNA is the only sequence kept; it has 45 bases, read in frame from the first base. CDR1 and CDR2 are drawn from the germline V gene: SGDLS, YYNGEE. Trimming costs V 0 bases and J 2 bases, and their ends lie 11 bases apart.